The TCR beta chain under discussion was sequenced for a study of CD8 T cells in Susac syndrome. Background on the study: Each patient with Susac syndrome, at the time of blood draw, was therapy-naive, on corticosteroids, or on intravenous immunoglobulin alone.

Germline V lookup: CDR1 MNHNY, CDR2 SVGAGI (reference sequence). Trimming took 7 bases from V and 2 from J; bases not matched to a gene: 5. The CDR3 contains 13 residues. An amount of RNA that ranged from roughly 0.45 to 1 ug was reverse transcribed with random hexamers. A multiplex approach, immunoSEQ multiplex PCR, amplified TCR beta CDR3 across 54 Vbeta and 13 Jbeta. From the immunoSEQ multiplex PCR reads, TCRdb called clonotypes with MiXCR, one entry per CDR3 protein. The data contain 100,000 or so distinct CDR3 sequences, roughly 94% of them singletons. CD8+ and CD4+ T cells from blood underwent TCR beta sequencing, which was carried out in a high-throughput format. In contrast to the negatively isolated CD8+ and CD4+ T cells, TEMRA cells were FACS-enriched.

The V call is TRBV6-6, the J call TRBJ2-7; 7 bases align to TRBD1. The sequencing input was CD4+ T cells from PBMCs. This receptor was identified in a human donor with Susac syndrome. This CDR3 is CASTLGQAYEQYF. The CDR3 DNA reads TGTGCCAGCACCTTAGGACAGGCCTACGAGCAGTACTTC.